One sample yielded the 15 T cell receptor beta chains listed below, sequenced in a study of blood T cells in healthy people across ages. Together with a sample-barcoded 5' primer, a J-beta primer mix was included in a second PCR lasting roughly 6 to 12 cycles. TCRdb itself ran the 5' RACE reads through MiXCR, one entry per CDR3 protein. This table has around 710,000 distinct CDR3 sequences, more than 40% appearing once. The sample consisted of blood. The source of these receptors is a woman between 55 and 75 years old in good health.

This clonotype was counted once. An end of the junction differs from the germline gene, which may be a read error. The chain has TRBV6-5 and TRBJ2-7; 7 positions agree with TRBD2. TRBJ2-5 explains the end of the DNA better; the J call may be wrong. This CDR3 is built from 16 residues. Germline CDR1 reads MNHEY; CDR2 reads SVGAGI. The CDR3 coding sequence is TGTGCCTGCAGTTACTCGAGGGCTAGCGGTCTAGAGACCCAGTACTTC. Protein product: CACSYSRASGLETQYF.

In its sample, this clonotype was seen a few times. The gene calls are TRBV20-1 and TRBJ1-1; 8 nucleotides align to TRBD1. Germline assignment: CDR1 DFQATT and CDR2 SNEGSKA (reference sequence). The length of the CDR3 is 14 residues. Losses at the gene ends were 6 bases for V and 0 bases for J; bases not matched to a gene: 6. The CDR3 is CSAGQGSMNTEAFF. The CDR3 DNA is TGCAGTGCCGGACAGGGATCAATGAACACTGAAGCTTTCTTT.

There are a few counts of this clonotype. The chain has TRBV28 and TRBJ1-2; D unresolved. Germline CDR1 MDHEN, CDR2 SYDVKM. CDR3 length equals 11 residues. V lost 3 bases, J lost 8 bases, and 7 bases lay in between. The CDR3 region has the DNA TGTGCCAGCAGTTTCGGGCGAGGCTACACCTTC. The encoded protein is CASSFGRGYTF.

The sample holds a few counts of this clonotype. The chain is built from TRBV7-2 and TRBJ2-1, with 10 bases matching TRBD2. V gave up 6 bases and J gave up 6 bases; unmatched junction bases: 8. The CDR3 has 15 residues. Germline V CDR1 and CDR2: SGHTA, FQGNSA. Written as DNA, the CDR3 is TGTGCCAGCAGACAACCGGGACTAGCGTTCAATGAGCAGTTCTTC. Translation: CASRQPGLAFNEQFF.

This sequence joins TRBV29-1 and TRBJ2-7; the match to TRBD1 covers 9 bases. J lost 6 bases, V lost 7 bases, and 7 bases had no gene match. The CDR3 sequence is 12 residues long. Germline V gene data show CDR1 as SQVTM and CDR2 as ANQGSEA. CDR3 in amino acids: CSGGQGFSEQYF. For the CDR3, the DNA is TGCAGCGGGGGACAGGGATTTTCCGAGCAGTACTTC.

The genes are TRBV28 and TRBJ2-5; no definite D call. The germline V and J ends were trimmed by 11 bases and 3 bases, with 13 bases remaining between them. Germline lookup yields CDR1 MDHEN and CDR2 SYDVKM. This CDR3 has 12 residues. The CDR3 coding sequence is TGTGCCGGGCTCGGGTACAAAGAGACCCAGTACTTC. Its translation: CAGLGYKETQYF.

There are many counts of this clonotype. The chain links TRBV28 to TRBJ2-1; D not resolved. Germline CDR1 and CDR2: MDHEN and SYDVKM. Trimming removed 2 bases at V and 4 bases at J, with 12 bases between. The CDR3 has 15 residues. CDR3 region: CASSLSWSKYNEQFF. CDR3 coding DNA: TGTGCCAGCAGTTTAAGTTGGAGTAAATACAATGAGCAGTTCTTC.

The CDR3 DNA is TGTGCCAGCAGCTTTGGTAGCGCCCTAGGGGATGAGCAGTACTTC. It codes for CASSFGSALGDEQYF. The chain uses TRBV7-9 and TRBJ2-5, with D possibly called TRBD1 or TRBD2 (5 bases each). Deletions cut 3 bases from V and 11 bases from J, with 22 bases between. Germline loops: CDR1 SEHNR, CDR2 FQNEAQ (reference sequence). The CDR3 is made up of 15 amino acids.

Turning to this clonotype: Since no conserved phenylalanine or tryptophan closes the CDR3, a read error is the likely cause. This sequence joins TRBV6-5 and TRBJ2-7, with 8 bases identical to TRBD1. The germline gives CDR1 MNHEY, CDR2 SVGAGI. The trim removed 2 bases at V and 1 base at J, leaving 4 bases unmatched. This CDR3 spans 15 amino acids. The CDR3 nucleotides read TGTGCCAGCAGTTACGTCCAGGGGGCTTCCTACGAGCAGTACCTC. Its translation: CASSYVQGASYEQYL.

The chain couples TRBV28 to TRBJ1-2; D remains ambiguous. CDR3 length: 14 amino acids. Trimming took 7 bases from V and 4 from J, leaving 16 bases between them. CDR1 is MDHEN, CDR2 SYDVKM, per germline. CDR3 amino acids: CASTRGLNFYGYTF. Written as DNA, the CDR3 is TGTGCCAGCACCCGAGGCCTCAACTTCTATGGCTACACCTTC.

V gene TRBV5-4 combines with J gene TRBJ2-7, with a weak D call TRBD2 (7 bases). Trimming removed 0 bases from V and 3 bases from J, with 13 bases in between. Per germline, CDR1 SGHNT and CDR2 YYREEE (reference sequence). CDR3 length equals 15 residues. DNA of the CDR3: TGTGCCAGCAGCTTGGACGGGGGAGGGGGCTACGAGCAGTACTTC. This gives the protein CASSLDGGGGYEQYF.

The chain combines TRBV18 with TRBJ2-1; tentative D call: TRBD1 (6 bases). V lost 1 base and J 0 bases, leaving 10 bases between the germline ends. There are 16 residues in the CDR3. Germline CDR1 is KGHSH and CDR2 is LQKENI. CDR3 loop: CASSPLRTDSYNEQFF. The CDR3 nucleotides read TGTGCCAGCTCACCACTCAGGACAGACTCCTACAATGAGCAGTTCTTC.

This clonotype was counted a single time. This chain uses TRBV28 with TRBJ2-7, with 10 bases lining up with TRBD2. Germline V gene lookup returns CDR1 MDHEN and CDR2 SYDVKM. The CDR3 is made up of 14 amino acids. Trimming at V came to 1 base and at J to 5 bases, leaving 2 bases not matched to a gene. The CDR3 here is CASSLYLAGDEQYF. In nucleotides, the CDR3 is TGTGCCAGCAGTTTATATCTAGCGGGAGACGAGCAGTACTTC. Variable domain in full (rest from reference TRBV28 and TRBJ2-7): DVKVTQSSRYLVKRTGEKVFLECVQDMDHENMFWYRQDPGLGLRLIYFSYDVKMKEKGDIPEGYSVSREKKERFSLILESASTNQTSMYLCASSLYLAGDEQYFGPGTRLTVT.

In this sample, this clonotype turned up once. The chain combines TRBV7-9 with TRBJ2-7; D may be TRBD2 (6 bases). The CDR3 has 13 amino acids. V dropped 4 bases and J dropped 3 bases, with 10 bases sitting between them. Germline lookup yields CDR1 SEHNR and CDR2 FQNEAQ (reference sequence). In DNA, the CDR3 is TGTGCCAGCAGCTGGGACTTTTTCTACGAGCAGTACTTC. Its translation is CASSWDFFYEQYF. Combining the CDR3 with reference TRBV7-9 and TRBJ2-7 gives the whole variable domain DTGVSQNPRHKITKRGQNVTFRCDPISEHNRLYWYRQTLGQGPEFLTYFQNEAQLEKSRLLSDRFSAERPKGSFSTLEIQRTEQGDSAMYLCASSWDFFYEQYFGPGTRLTVT.

This clonotype was detected only a few times. The genes are TRBV9 and TRBJ2-3; 10 bases agree with TRBD2. The CDR3 totals 21 residues. Germline V gives CDR1 SGDLS, CDR2 YYNGEE. J lost 1 base, V lost 0 bases, and 17 bases had no gene match. The CDR3 protein is CASSVGKWRESGRAGTDTQYF. CDR3 DNA: TGTGCCAGCAGCGTAGGTAAATGGAGGGAGAGCGGGAGGGCCGGCACAGATACGCAGTATTTT.